This T cell receptor (beta chain) is from a study of immune characterization of retroperitoneal liposarcoma. TCRdb reanalysed the PCR reads using MiXCR and keeps one entry per CDR3 protein. The table includes 2,000 or so distinct CDR3 sequences, over 40% detected once. The CDR3 length is 19 residues. Trimming left V 6 bases short and J 4 bases short, with 29 bases between. This sequence originates from a male donor with retroperitoneal liposarcoma. The sample taken for sequencing was tumor tissue. The chain uses TRBV12-3 or TRBV12-4 and TRBJ2-3, with D perhaps TRBD2 (5 bases). This CDR3 reads CASRAPDGMGYTAADTQYF. The CDR3 bases are TGTGCCAGCAGAGCCCCGGACGGAATGGGGTACACAGCGGCAGATACGCAGTATTTT.